One sample yielded the 2 T cell receptor beta chains listed below, sequenced in a study of follicular helper T cells after annual influenza vaccination (dated by TCRdb to about 2017). To prepare the library, the immunoSEQ multiplex PCR assay was applied. In its TCRdb copy, this immuneACCESS table keeps in-frame sequences only and misses some clones. Where compared with another copy, unresolved V genes explain less than half of these, and the others have no known cause. Recorded for this sample are 12,000 to 15,000 clones; roughly 84% of them occurred a single time. Roughly 1.3% of the sample goes to the ten largest clones. The time point label corresponds to: 2014-2015 season, 7 days after vaccination. The sequencing here drew on CXCR5+ CD38- circulating T follicular helper cells from blood, taken 7 days after influenza vaccination. Read against the paper, the sample's cell subset or site label means: circulating Tfh, non-naive CD4+CXCR5+PD-1+ (ICOS+CD38+ or ICOS-CD38-). The receptors here all came from an adult who received the influenza vaccine.

Within the sample, this clone is medium-sized. The rearrangement uses TRBV19 and TRBJ2-2; D remains unclear. V dropped 5 bases and J dropped 7 bases, with 17 bases sitting between them. Germline values: CDR1 LNHDA, CDR2 SQIVND (reference sequence). CDR3 length equals 15 residues. The CDR3: CASSRLDRRDGELFF. The CDR3 nucleotides read TGTGCCAGTAGTCGACTCGACCGGCGAGACGGGGAGCTGTTTTTT.

The CDR3 coding sequence is TGCGCCAGCAGCCGAATAGCCGGGACTAGCGGGGTCCAAGAGACCCAGTACTTC. Encoded protein: CASSRIAGTSGVQETQYF. The V gene is TRBV5-1, the J gene TRBJ2-5; 13 bases match TRBD2. Germline V gene sequence: CDR1 SGHRS, CDR2 YFSETQ. The CDR3 contains 18 residues. The junction had 10 bases not matched to a gene; V was cut back by 4 bases and J by 1 base.